This is a list of T cell receptor beta chains from one sample in a study of T cells in narcolepsy. Repertoires were generated with immunoSEQ multiplex PCR, while TCRdb's copy carries only in-frame clones and drops some. Among fewer than 25,000 clones listed, over 70% were seen once. Material: memory (CD45RA-) CD4+ T cells from blood. The receptor set was obtained from a human donor in good health. Each CDR3 is given with its conserved first and last residue. A D gene is named only where the DNA matches it firmly. The size of a clone is reported for some rows only, either as once, few or many, or as a class for expanded clones.

d_call | j_call | v_call | clone_size | cdr3_aa | cdr3_nt
NA | TRBJ1-5 | TRBV7-9 | NA | CASSLARGDNQPQHF | TGTGCCAGCAGCTTAGCTAGGGGAGATAATCAGCCCCAGCATTTT
NA | TRBJ1-2 | TRBV6-6 | NA | CASSRDSAGRGYTF | TGTGCCAGCAGCCGTGACAGCGCCGGGCGTGGCTACACCTTC
TRBD1 | TRBJ1-3 | TRBV11-2 | NA | CASSSGTGSGNTIYF | TGTGCCAGCAGCTCGGGGACAGGCTCTGGAAACACCATATATTTT
TRBD1 | TRBJ1-1 | TRBV6-5 | NA | CASSRDSNTEAFF | TGTGCCAGCAGTCGGGACAGTAACACTGAAGCTTTCTTT
NA | TRBJ2-2 | TRBV14 | NA | CASSQRAAWAGELFF | TGTGCCAGCAGCCAACGGGCCGCGTGGGCCGGGGAGCTGTTTTTT
NA | TRBJ1-1 | TRBV15 | NA | CATSRRGMNTEAFF | TGTGCCACCTCCCGGCGGGGGATGAACACTGAAGCTTTCTTT
TRBD1 | TRBJ1-2 | TRBV29-1 | NA | CSVVRAGTAYGYTF | TGCAGCGTTGTCCGCGCCGGGACAGCCTATGGCTACACCTTC
NA | TRBJ1-1 | TRBV4-3 | NA | CASSQERTVNTEAFF | TGCGCCAGCAGCCAAGAACGGACGGTAAACACTGAAGCTTTCTTT
NA | TRBJ1-6 | TRBV5-5 | NA | CASSLLRDHTLSPLHF | TGTGCCAGCAGCCTACTCCGGGACCACACCCTTTCACCCCTCCACTTT
NA | TRBJ1-1 | TRBV11-3 | NA | CASSLEFPASTRKTEAFF | TGTGCCAGCAGCTTAGAATTCCCCGCGTCAACGAGGAAAACTGAAGCTTTCTTT
TRBD2 | TRBJ2-7 | TRBV7-2 | few | CASSPGTRLYEQYF | TGTGCCAGCAGCCCCGGGACTAGGCTCTACGAGCAGTACTTC
TRBD1 | TRBJ2-3 | TRBV7-2 | once | CASSRDRAVTDTQYF | TGTGCCAGCAGCCGGGACAGGGCCGTCACAGATACGCAGTATTTT
NA | TRBJ2-3 | TRBV9 | NA | CASSVGGTGIPDTQYF | TGTGCCAGCAGCGTAGGGGGGACCGGGATCCCAGATACGCAGTATTTT
NA | TRBJ2-2 | TRBV6-1 | NA | CASSYQGIAGELFF | TGTGCCAGCAGCTACCAGGGGATAGCCGGGGAGCTGTTTTTT
TRBD1 | TRBJ1-5 | TRBV9 | NA | CASSPGQGEYQPQHF | TGTGCCAGCAGTCCTGGACAGGGGGAGTATCAGCCCCAGCATTTT
NA | TRBJ1-5 | TRBV2 | NA | CASSAEKTSNQPQHF | TGTGCCAGCAGTGCGGAAAAAACGAGCAATCAGCCCCAGCATTTT
NA | TRBJ1-1 | TRBV6-1 | NA | CASSEQGGEAFF | TGTGCCAGCAGTGAACAGGGAGGAGAAGCTTTCTTT
NA | TRBJ1-5 | TRBV21-1 | NA | CASSPQGQGKPQHF | TGTGCCAGCAGCCCCCAGGGACAGGGTAAGCCCCAGCATTTT
TRBD2 | TRBJ2-3 | TRBV4-1 | NA | CASSQVIGGDTQYF | TGCGCCAGCAGCCAAGTTATCGGGGGGGATACGCAGTATTTT
NA | TRBJ2-1 | TRBV7-2 | NA | CASSLALNRDNEQFF | TGTGCCAGCAGCTTAGCCCTAAACAGGGACAATGAGCAGTTCTTC
NA | TRBJ2-2 | TRBV12-5 | NA | CASGLGGGSGELFF | TGTGCTAGTGGTTTGGGAGGGGGGTCCGGGGAGCTGTTTTTT
TRBD2 | TRBJ2-3 | TRBV5-4 | NA | CASNLGGANKDTQYF | TGTGCCAGCAACCTCGGGGGGGCTAACAAGGATACGCAGTATTTT
TRBD1 | TRBJ2-7 | TRBV20-1 | NA | CSAPKQGEQYF | TGCAGTGCTCCGAAACAGGGGGAGCAGTACTTC
NA | TRBJ1-2 | TRBV7-2 | NA | CASSLALGNYGYTF | TGTGCCAGCAGCTTAGCACTGGGGAACTATGGCTACACCTTC
NA | TRBJ1-1 | TRBV5-5 | once | CASSTWAGEAFF | TGTGCCAGCAGTACCTGGGCGGGAGAAGCTTTCTTT
NA | TRBJ1-5 | TRBV9 | NA | CASSVLQRKGSNQPQHF | TGTGCCAGCAGCGTTTTACAGCGAAAAGGCAGCAATCAGCCCCAGCATTTT
TRBD1 | TRBJ1-1 | TRBV6-6 | NA | CASSYSRQGAEAFF | TGTGCCAGCAGTTACTCCCGACAGGGGGCTGAAGCTTTCTTT
NA | TRBJ1-1 | TRBV5-1 | NA | CASSKDWSTEAFF | TGCGCCAGCAGCAAGGACTGGAGCACTGAAGCTTTCTTT
NA | TRBJ2-3 | TRBV15 | NA | CATSTASGTDTQYF | TGTGCCACCAGCACGGCTAGCGGCACAGATACGCAGTATTTT
NA | TRBJ2-5 | TRBV7-9 | NA | CASSDGFFQETQYF | TGTGCCAGCAGCGACGGGTTTTTCCAAGAGACCCAGTACTTC
TRBD1 | TRBJ2-2 | TRBV7-9 | NA | CASSLAHRTGVAGELFF | TGTGCCAGCAGCTTAGCCCACCGGACAGGAGTCGCCGGGGAGCTGTTTTTT
NA | TRBJ1-2 | TRBV29-1 | NA | CSVLDGYTF | TGCAGCGTTTTGGATGGCTACACCTTC
TRBD1 | TRBJ1-2 | TRBV10-3 | NA | CAIRGQGAFGLGYTF | TGTGCCATCAGGGGACAGGGGGCTTTCGGCTTGGGCTACACCTTC
NA | TRBJ2-1 | TRBV27 | few | CASSKVRVGTGEQFF | TGTGCCAGCAGTAAGGTCCGGGTCGGCACTGGTGAGCAGTTCTTC
NA | TRBJ1-1 | TRBV2 | once | CASNRDVQGVGMNTEAFF | TGTGCCAGCAATCGGGACGTCCAGGGAGTTGGGATGAACACTGAAGCTTTCTTT